This is a list of T cell receptor beta chains from one sample in a study of T cells in Graves' hyperthyroidism and ophthalmopathy. From the multiplex PCR reads, TCRdb called clonotypes with MiXCR, one entry per CDR3 protein. The sample yields hundreds of thousands of distinct CDR3 sequences, around a sixth seen once. Sequenced sample: blood. These receptors were collected from a woman aged 18-29 years with Graves' hyperthyroidism. Each CDR3 is given with its conserved first and last residue. The D gene is left open where the match is weak. Some rows mark clone size as missing; the rest say once, few, many or name a class of expanded clone.

J	size	length	D	V	DNA	CDR3
TRBJ2-1	few	15	.	TRBV7-3	TGTGCCAGCAGCTATTCAGGGGAGGCCTACAATGAGCAGTTCTTC	CASSYSGEAYNEQFF
TRBJ1-2	.	14	.	TRBV12-3/TRBV12-4	TGTGCCAGCAGTCCGCCAACAGGAGCATACGGCTACACCTTC	CASSPPTGAYGYTF
TRBJ1-5	many	12	.	TRBV28	TGTGCCAGCATCACAGGGAACGAGCCCCAGCATTTT	CASITGNEPQHF
TRBJ1-2	.	15	.	TRBV24-1	TGTGCCACCAGTGCCCCGGAGACACCCTCGAGGGGCTACACCTTC	CATSAPETPSRGYTF
TRBJ1-3	few	18	TRBD1	TRBV27	TGTGCCAGCAGTTCCTTAACCGGGACAGGGATCTCTGGAAACACCATATATTTT	CASSSLTGTGISGNTIYF
TRBJ2-5	many	14	.	TRBV24-1	TGTGCCACCAGTGGGGCGGGGCGGCGGGAGACCCAGTACTTC	CATSGAGRRETQYF
TRBJ2-7	many	12	.	TRBV20-1	TGCAGTGCTAGTAGGCTAGCCTACGAGCAGTACTTC	CSASRLAYEQYF
TRBJ2-1	.	12	TRBD1	TRBV15	TGTGCCACCAGCTACAGGGGCAATGAGCAGTTCTTC	CATSYRGNEQFF
TRBJ1-4	.	15	.	TRBV12-3/TRBV12-4	TGTGCCAGCAGTTCCGGACAGTCAACTAATGAAAAACTGTTTTTT	CASSSGQSTNEKLFF
TRBJ1-3	many	12	.	TRBV11-3	TGTGCCAGCAGCTTAGGTGACGGAACCATATATTTT	CASSLGDGTIYF
TRBJ2-1	.	16	.	TRBV5-6	TGTGCCAGCAGCAACTATGAGGGAGTCGCCTACAATGAGCAGTTCTTC	CASSNYEGVAYNEQFF
TRBJ2-3	many	14	.	TRBV7-9	TGTGCCAGCAGCTTAATGGATGCAACAGATACGCAGTATTTT	CASSLMDATDTQYF
TRBJ2-1	many	15	.	TRBV20-1	TGCAGTGCTAGAGACGGGGATACATTCTACAATGAGCAGTTCTTC	CSARDGDTFYNEQFF
TRBJ1-2	.	8	.	TRBV20-1	TGCAGTGCTAGAGGGGGGACCTTC	CSARGGTF
TRBJ2-5	many	15	TRBD2	TRBV6-5	TGTGCCAGCAGTTACGGCGGGGGGCACCAAGAGACCCAGTACTTC	CASSYGGGHQETQYF
TRBJ2-6	few	16	.	TRBV11-2	TGTGCCAGCAGCTTAGGCGTGCGGCACGGGGCCAACGTCCTGACTTTC	CASSLGVRHGANVLTF
TRBJ2-1	many	13	.	TRBV7-7	TGTGCTAGCAGCTTAGACGCGTACAATGAGCAGTTCTTC	CASSLDAYNEQFF
TRBJ2-7	many	13	.	TRBV28	TGTGCCAGCAGTTGGGTCCGGGGTAACGAGCAGTACTTC	CASSWVRGNEQYF
TRBJ2-1	many	15	TRBD2	TRBV20-1	TGCAGTGCTAGGCTGATAGCGGGAGTACGCAATGAGCAGTTCTTC	CSARLIAGVRNEQFF
TRBJ1-6	many	16	TRBD1	TRBV6-1	TGTGCCAGCAGTCCCGCCGGGACAGGGGGCGCGGTAGCCCTCCACTTT	CASSPAGTGGAVALHF
TRBJ2-7	many	14	.	TRBV6-1	TGTGCCAGCAGCCCGTGGGGGAGCTCCTACGAGCAGTACTTC	CASSPWGSSYEQYF
TRBJ1-3	few	15	.	TRBV9	TGTGCCAGCAGCGTAGGACAGGCAAATGGAAACACCATATATTTT	CASSVGQANGNTIYF
TRBJ1-5	many	14	.	TRBV28	TGTGCCAGCATTGATGAAACTTGGTTCCAGCCCCAGCATTTT	CASIDETWFQPQHF
TRBJ2-7	.	17	.	TRBV4-1	TGCGCCAGCAGCCAAGGCATGATTATAGGGAGCTCCTACGAGCAGTACTTC	CASSQGMIIGSSYEQYF